This T cell receptor beta chain was sequenced in a study of Ad26.COV2.S vaccination and SARS-CoV-2 variants. Regarding the study as a whole: People who got the vaccine or the placebo had similar non-spike TCR breadth.

The treatment was: 15 to 20 received Ad26.COV2.S at low or high dose, single or two shots; roughly five received placebo; per-sample allocation not given. Sampling happened 63 days after the first vaccine or placebo injection. Details on this clone: The antigen is unknown.

Only in-frame clones appear in the TCRdb table, and some are missing; sequencing was by immunoSEQ multiplex PCR. The table has about 680,000 clones, about 90% seen once; the top ten hold 1.5%. Losses at the gene ends were 2 bases for V and 7 bases for J; bases not matched to a gene: 9. CDR1 and CDR2 from the germline V gene are LGHNA and YSLEER. This CDR3 is built from 16 residues. This receptor was obtained from a person between 18 and 65 years old who received the Ad26.COV2.S COVID-19 vaccine or a placebo. V is TRBV4-3 and J is TRBJ2-1; 9 positions agree with TRBD1. This specimen was peripheral blood, taken in a trial of Ad26.COV2.S vaccine versus placebo. CDR3 in DNA: TGCGCCAGCAGCCAAACGGACAGGGGTAGTTCAAATGAGCAGTTCTTC. Translation: CASSQTDRGSSNEQFF.